The 25 T cell receptor beta chains below come from one sample, sequenced in a study of vaccination and CD4 T cells after COVID-19. Their recognized antigens are unknown. The assay that was used to sequence DNA from cultured CD4+ T cells was the Oncomine TCR Beta short-read assay. TCRdb reanalysed the PCR reads using MiXCR and keeps one entry per CDR3 protein. Among about 7,600 distinct CDR3 sequences listed, roughly 50% were seen once. As for treatment: roughly ten-day PBMC culture with coronavirus spike peptide pools or control peptides (ViraFEST assay). The unexposed donor gave CD4+ T cells before the COVID-19 pandemic (2011-2018). Material: CD4+ T cells from blood, cultured in vitro. These TCRs come from a human donor in good health.

The chain is built from TRBV5-1 and TRBJ2-2, with TRBD1 identical over 8 bases. CDR1 is SGHRS and CDR2 is YFSETQ in the germline V gene. V was pared by 4 bases and J by 1 base, with 3 bases of the junction left unmatched. There are 15 residues in the CDR3. CDR3 DNA: TGCGCCAGCAGCCTCGGACAGGGGAACACCGGGGAGCTGTTTTTT. Amino acids: CASSLGQGNTGELFF.

V is TRBV7-2 and J is TRBJ1-5, with D uncertain. The CDR3 is 15 amino acids. Trimming cost V 4 bases and J 2 bases, with 12 bases left between them. Looked up from germline, CDR1 is SGHTA and CDR2 is FQGNSA. The CDR3 region is CASSSYDLGNQPQHF. The CDR3 DNA reads TGTGCCAGCAGCTCCTACGACCTCGGCAATCAGCCCCAGCATTTT.

There are a few counts of this clonotype. The chain links TRBV5-1 to TRBJ1-2, with unresolved D. V lost 4 bases and J lost 8, with 12 bases in between. Germline CDR1 and CDR2: SGHRS and YFSETQ. This CDR3 spans 12 amino acids. The CDR3 DNA follows: TGCGCCAGCAGCCCCTCGGGAGAAGGCTACACCTTC. Amino acids: CASSPSGEGYTF.

The chain has TRBV25-1 and TRBJ2-3, with 9 bases identical to TRBD2. J gave up 0 bases and V 2 bases, and 12 bases lay outside the gene matches. From germline, CDR1 is MGHDK and CDR2 SYGVNS. This CDR3 is 19 amino acids long. CDR3 residues: CASSEERAGGLFSTDTQYF. CDR3 DNA sequence: TGTGCCAGCAGTGAAGAGAGAGCGGGAGGTCTTTTTAGCACAGATACGCAGTATTTT. The whole variable domain, filled in from reference TRBV25-1 and TRBJ2-3, reads EADIYQTPRYLVIGTGKKITLECSQTMGHDKMYWYQQDPGMELHLIHYSYGVNSTEKGDLSSESTVSRIRTEHFPLTLESARPSHTSQYLCASSEERAGGLFSTDTQYFGPGTRLTVL.

The chain couples TRBV19 to TRBJ1-1; D uncertain. The CDR3 runs to 13 residues. Trimming took 3 bases from V and 2 from J, leaving 7 bases between them. Germline V lookup: CDR1 LNHDA, CDR2 SQIVND (reference sequence). The CDR3 here is CASSIGPNTEAFF. CDR3 DNA: TGTGCCAGTAGTATTGGGCCAAACACTGAAGCTTTCTTT.

Here the CDR3 reads CASSKTGLDTQYF. In DNA, the CDR3 is TGTGCCAGCAGTAAGACAGGGTTAGATACGCAGTATTTT. The chain carries TRBV6-4 and TRBJ2-3, with 7 positions matching TRBD1. The V gene end was trimmed by 5 bases and the J gene end by 5 bases; junction bases not matched to a gene: 4. The CDR3 is 13 amino acids. Germline V gives CDR1 MRHNA, CDR2 SNTAGT.

In its sample, this clonotype was seen a few times. V and J are TRBV5-4 and TRBJ2-3, with no clear D. Germline-derived CDR1 and CDR2 are SGHNT and YYREEE (reference sequence). The CDR3 consists of 12 residues. The V end lost 1 base, the J end lost 6 bases, and 6 bases lay between the germline ends. The CDR3 nucleotides read TGTGCCAGCAGCTTGTATTCCGATACGCAGTATTTT. It specifies CASSLYSDTQYF.

V is TRBV2 and J is TRBJ2-6; 9 nucleotides match TRBD1. With V trimmed by 4 bases and J by 4 bases, 8 bases remained unmatched. CDR3 length equals 17 residues. Germline values: CDR1 SNHLY, CDR2 FYNNEI. CDR3 loop: CASSGRGQGFGANVLTF. CDR3 coding DNA: TGTGCCAGCAGTGGGCGGGGACAGGGTTTCGGGGCCAACGTCCTGACTTTC.

The gene calls are TRBV27 and TRBJ1-1; D ambiguous. Per the germline V gene, CDR1 is MNHEY and CDR2 is SMNVEV (reference sequence). The CDR3 extends over 14 amino acids. V was cut by 5 bases and J by 2 bases, with 12 bases left in between. CDR3 sequence reads: CASSPGRANTEAFF. The DNA for the CDR3 is TGTGCCAGCAGTCCCGGACGGGCTAACACTGAAGCTTTCTTT.

The chain joins TRBV7-9 to TRBJ1-1, with a tentative D call TRBD1 (5 bases). The CDR3 consists of 14 residues. The germline gives CDR1 SEHNR, CDR2 FQNEAQ (reference sequence). With 4 bases removed from V and 2 bases from J, the gap between germline ends came to 11 bases. CDR3 bases: TGTGCCAGCAGCTCAGGGACCTACAACACTGAAGCTTTCTTT. Translated: CASSSGTYNTEAFF. The variable domain in full, with the rest retrieved from reference TRBV7-9 and TRBJ1-1, is DTGVSQNPRHKITKRGQNVTFRCDPISEHNRLYWYRQTLGQGPEFLTYFQNEAQLEKSRLLSDRFSAERPKGSFSTLEIQRTEQGDSAMYLCASSSGTYNTEAFFGQGTRLTVV.

This clonotype occurred a few times. The chain employs TRBV28 and TRBJ1-2; D remains unclear. Per the germline V gene, CDR1 is MDHEN and CDR2 is SYDVKM. Trimming stripped 3 bases from V and 2 bases from J, with 10 bases between. This CDR3 is 14 amino acids long. The chain's CDR3 is CASSFGLSNYGYTF. As DNA, the CDR3 is TGTGCCAGCAGTTTCGGGCTGTCGAACTATGGCTACACCTTC.

The chain couples TRBV12-1 to TRBJ2-2; TRBD1, the D gene given by the table, was not confirmed from the DNA. TRBV12-1 is noted as a pseudogene. The CDR3 contains 16 residues. CDR3 protein: CASSPPPLQNTGELFF. CDR3 DNA: TGTGCCAGCAGCCCGCCCCCGCTCCAGAACACCGGGGAGCTGTTTTTT.

The chain uses TRBV19 and TRBJ1-2; the match to TRBD1 covers 9 bases. Unmatched junction bases numbered 6, after V lost 3 bases and J lost 4 bases. Per the germline V gene, CDR1 is LNHDA and CDR2 is SQIVND (reference sequence). CDR3 length: 15 residues. Here the CDR3 reads CASSMGTGGFYGYTF. Here the CDR3 DNA reads TGTGCCAGTAGTATGGGAACAGGGGGCTTCTATGGCTACACCTTC.

This sequence joins TRBV7-2 and TRBJ1-3; 7 bases align to TRBD1. With V trimmed by 4 bases and J by 3 bases, 15 bases remained unmatched. Germline values: CDR1 SGHTA, CDR2 FQGNSA. This CDR3 spans 18 amino acids. The DNA for the CDR3 is TGTGCCAGCAGCTCATTAATCCCAACCGGGACAGTTGGAAACACCATATATTTT. It encodes CASSSLIPTGTVGNTIYF.

This clonotype was counted only a few times. V gene TRBV20-1 combines with J gene TRBJ2-6; D gene ambiguous. Germline loops: CDR1 DFQATT, CDR2 SNEGSKA (reference sequence). Trimming removed 1 base from V and 0 bases from J, with 7 bases in between. This CDR3 region has 15 residues. CDR3: CSARGTASGANVLTF. CDR3 DNA sequence: TGCAGTGCTAGAGGTACAGCCTCTGGGGCCAACGTCCTGACTTTC.

The V and J genes are TRBV20-1 and TRBJ2-7; 11 nucleotides match TRBD2. With V trimmed by 3 bases and J by 4 bases, 2 bases remained unmatched. CDR1 and CDR2 (germline): DFQATT, SNEGSKA (reference sequence). This CDR3 spans 13 amino acids. CDR3 sequence reads: CSARTSGVYEQYF. The CDR3 nucleotides are TGCAGTGCTAGGACTAGCGGGGTTTACGAGCAGTACTTC.

The rearrangement joins TRBV20-1 to TRBJ2-3; D is possibly TRBD2 (6 bases). V was trimmed by 2 bases and J by 2 bases, leaving 17 bases between them. There are 16 residues in the CDR3. Germline CDR1 DFQATT, CDR2 SNEGSKA (reference sequence). The CDR3 protein is CSARNIWAGPTDTQYF. CDR3 nucleotide sequence: TGCAGTGCTAGAAATATATGGGCGGGGCCCACAGATACGCAGTATTTT.

This clonotype was counted a single time. The rearrangement joins TRBV27 to TRBJ1-2; D not certain. Germline-derived CDR1 and CDR2 are MNHEY and SMNVEV (reference sequence). This CDR3 is 14 amino acids long. V was clipped by 5 bases and J by 8 bases, with 18 bases between them. CDR3 residues: CASSDTRISGGYTF. Written as DNA, the CDR3 is TGTGCCAGCAGTGACACCAGGATATCCGGGGGCTACACCTTC.

The chain combines TRBV2 with TRBJ2-5; TRBD2 is a possible D gene (6 bases). CDR1 and CDR2 from the germline V gene are SNHLY and FYNNEI. V lost 8 bases, J lost 4 bases, and 17 bases lay in between. The CDR3 consists of 14 residues. CDR3 sequence reads: CASGGTFGGETQYF. CDR3 nucleotide sequence: TGTGCCAGCGGGGGGACTTTCGGCGGAGAGACCCAGTACTTC.

The sample holds a few counts of this clonotype. The CDR3 DNA is TGTGCCAGCAGCCCCGCGATTGAAGCTTTCTTT. Protein product: CASSPAIEAFF. The rearrangement uses TRBV12-3 or TRBV12-4 and TRBJ1-1, with no clear D. V was pared by 6 bases and J by 7 bases, with 9 bases between. The CDR3 runs to 11 residues.

The rearrangement links TRBV6-2 or TRBV6-3 to TRBJ2-6; TRBD1 aligns across 8 bases. The CDR3 spans 17 residues. V dropped 0 bases and J dropped 2; count of bases not matched to a gene: 3. Germline CDR1 reads MNHEY; CDR2 reads SVGEGT. The CDR3 reads CASSYSAGGTGANVLTF. CDR3 DNA sequence: TGTGCCAGCAGTTACTCAGCAGGGGGCACTGGGGCCAACGTCCTGACTTTC.

This clonotype has a handful of counts. The chain links TRBV20-1 to TRBJ1-5; the D gene is possibly TRBD1 (6 bases). This CDR3 has 13 amino acids. Per the germline V gene, CDR1 is DFQATT and CDR2 is SNEGSKA (reference sequence). Trimming cost V 6 bases and J 6 bases, with 15 bases left between them. This CDR3 reads CSAETGSGQPQHF. DNA for the CDR3: TGCAGTGCGGAAACAGGGAGCGGTCAGCCCCAGCATTTT.

This chain uses TRBV27 with TRBJ2-1, with 10 bases identical to TRBD1. The CDR3 spans 16 residues. Germline CDR1 reads MNHEY; CDR2 reads SMNVEV (reference sequence). J gave up 4 bases and V 6 bases, and 9 bases lay outside the gene matches. The CDR3 region has the DNA TGTGCCAGCAGAAACCCGACAGGGGGCAGGTACAATGAGCAGTTCTTC. Its translation: CASRNPTGGRYNEQFF.

The V and J genes are TRBV20-1 and TRBJ2-4, with a weak D call TRBD2 (6 bases). CDR3 length equals 14 residues. The V and J ends lost 3 bases and 9 bases respectively, with 18 bases between them. Germline assignment: CDR1 DFQATT and CDR2 SNEGSKA (reference sequence). CDR3 region: CSASSEGGIGIQYF. The CDR3 nucleotides read TGCAGTGCTAGTTCGGAGGGAGGTATCGGCATTCAGTACTTC.

This clonotype occurred a few times. CDR3 region: CASSSQPTSTDTQYF. As DNA, the CDR3 is TGTGCCAGCAGCTCACAACCCACTAGCACAGATACGCAGTATTTT. V gene TRBV7-6 combines with J gene TRBJ2-3; D call uncertain. Trimming shortened V by 4 bases and J by 0 bases, and 11 bases separated the two germline ends. Germline V gene lookup returns CDR1 SGHVS and CDR2 FNYEAQ. The CDR3 has 15 residues.